This T cell receptor beta chain was captured in a study of cytomegalovirus exposure and HLA in healthy donors. Overall study context: From HLA-typed donors, an early data release held roughly 80 million unique TCRs.

Study-level points and caveats: Highest at DRB1 and lowest at HLA-C, TCR association rates differed among HLA loci in a later analysis. An ancestry cluster, one associated with Asian ancestry, reportedly showed fewer N-insertions than the approximately 720-donor mean in a later analysis. V- and J-gene trimming of TCR beta was linked (in a later analysis) to a missense DCLRE1C variant.

The J segment lost 4 bases and the V segment lost 6 bases, leaving 14 bases of the junction unmatched. The CDR3 runs 17 residues. Points on this clone: What it binds is unknown.

Researchers ran the PCR with 60 Vbeta and 13 Jbeta primers. Clones were read by immunoSEQ multiplex PCR, and TCRdb kept only the in-frame ones, dropping some. The sample contains 150,000 or so clones, approximately 74% of which appear only once. The sequenced sample was PBMCs. This TCR was recovered from a man aged 25 to 40 in good health and CMV-seronegative. The chain employs TRBV23-1 and TRBJ1-3; 8 positions match TRBD1. TRBV23-1 is treated as an ORF (open reading frame) with a function not yet certain. CDR3 coding DNA: TGCGCCAGCAGCCCCTTAGGACAGGGAAAGTGCGGAAACACCATATATTTT. Translating it yields CASSPLGQGKCGNTIYF.